Below, 16 T cell receptor beta chains from the same sample are listed, as sequenced in a study of naive and memory T cell subsets. An oligonucleotide containing a UMI was ligated to the 3' end of TCR cDNA. Ligated cDNA underwent four rounds of PCR with nested alpha and beta constant region primers and SP2. TCRdb fed the 5' RACE reads into MiXCR, producing one record per CDR3 protein. The data contain over 45,000 distinct CDR3 sequences, under 10% of them singletons. The origin of the receptors is a female donor in good health.

At least ten counts were recorded for this clonotype. The chain combines TRBV10-3 with TRBJ1-2; 8 bases agree with TRBD1. There are 14 residues in the CDR3. J was trimmed by 3 bases and V by 6 bases; bases with no gene match: 6. Per germline, CDR1 ENHRY and CDR2 SYGVKD. The CDR3 DNA reads TGTGCCATCAGGGGAGGACAGGGATACTATGGCTACACCTTC. Amino acids: CAIRGGQGYYGYTF.

The table lists this clonotype with a few counts. V is TRBV19 and J is TRBJ2-1; D possibly matches TRBD1 or TRBD2 (6 bases each). CDR3 length equals 14 residues. CDR1 LNHDA and CDR2 SQIVND come from the germline V gene (reference sequence). Trimming took off 1 base at V and 8 bases at J, with 12 bases between the two ends. The CDR3 region is CASSIAGARDEQFF. DNA of the CDR3: TGTGCCAGTAGTATAGCGGGGGCCCGTGATGAGCAGTTCTTC.

This clonotype has ten or more counts. This sequence joins TRBV12-3 or TRBV12-4 and TRBJ1-2; TRBD1 aligns across 8 bases. V was pared by 3 bases and J by 5 bases, with 8 bases of the junction left unmatched. This CDR3 has 15 amino acids. The CDR3 DNA sequence: TGTGCCAGCAGTTTCCAAACAGGGGGGAAATATGGCTACACCTTC. Translation: CASSFQTGGKYGYTF.

The chain links TRBV5-1 to TRBJ2-6; D is unclear. Trimming removed 0 bases at V and 4 bases at J, with 11 bases between. The CDR3 has 16 amino acids. Germline loops: CDR1 SGHRS, CDR2 YFSETQ. In DNA form, the CDR3 reads TGCGCCAGCAGCTTGGAGGGCCAGTCCGGGGCCAACGTCCTGACTTTC. This codes for CASSLEGQSGANVLTF.

This clonotype was observed many times. J is TRBJ1-6 and V is TRBV2; D may be TRBD1 (6 bases). CDR1 is SNHLY and CDR2 is FYNNEI in the germline V gene. The V and J ends lost 6 bases and 6 bases respectively, with 15 bases between them. The CDR3 totals 15 residues. The CDR3 here is CASRGRDTPNSPLHF. The CDR3 nucleotides are TGTGCCAGCAGGGGACGGGACACCCCTAATTCACCCCTCCACTTT.

This clonotype was observed many times. The CDR3 loop reads CASSPDRGTNEKLFF. The CDR3 DNA is TGTGCCAGCAGTCCAGACAGGGGCACTAATGAAAAACTGTTTTTT. The V and J genes are TRBV12-3 or TRBV12-4 and TRBJ1-4, with 8 bases lining up with TRBD1. The ends lost 5 bases at V and 2 bases at J; junction bases unmatched: 4. The CDR3 runs 15 residues.

This clonotype appeared a few times. This chain links TRBV7-9 with TRBJ2-7; TRBD2 might be the D (6 bases). Deletions cut 3 bases from V and 2 bases from J, with 14 bases between. The CDR3 contains 15 residues. Germline CDR1 SEHNR, CDR2 FQNEAQ (reference sequence). The CDR3 region is CASSFGTGIAYEQYF. In DNA, the CDR3 is TGTGCCAGCAGCTTCGGGACTGGCATCGCCTACGAGCAGTACTTC.

This clonotype was detected only a few times. The rearrangement joins TRBV6-1 to TRBJ2-3; D is unclear. Germline V gene data show CDR1 as MNHNS and CDR2 as SASEGT. Trimming cost V 3 bases and J 7 bases, with 8 bases left between them. The CDR3 consists of 12 residues. DNA of the CDR3: TGTGCCAGCAGTGACTTTACATATACGCAGTATTTT. Amino acid sequence: CASSDFTYTQYF.

This clonotype was picked up many times. The chain joins TRBV28 to TRBJ2-7, with D uncertain. Germline V gene data show CDR1 as MDHEN and CDR2 as SYDVKM. The V gene lost 3 bases and the J gene lost 3 bases, with 6 bases spanning the gap. The CDR3 runs 12 residues. The CDR3: CASSFLSYEQYF. The CDR3 coding sequence is TGTGCCAGCAGTTTCCTCAGCTACGAGCAGTACTTC.

At least ten counts were recorded for this clonotype. This CDR3 reads CAIGSGLTVDRGRGDTQYF. The CDR3 DNA is TGTGCCATCGGATCGGGACTTACGGTAGACCGGGGGCGTGGAGATACGCAGTATTTT. The rearrangement uses TRBV10-3 and TRBJ2-3; D is tentatively TRBD1 or TRBD2 (6 bases each). Germline V lookup: CDR1 ENHRY, CDR2 SYGVKD. The CDR3 has 19 residues. V was pared by 8 bases and J by 5 bases, with 32 bases between.

In its sample, this clonotype was seen many times. The chain uses TRBV28 and TRBJ1-1; 7 bases align to TRBD1. The CDR3 is made up of 14 amino acids. With V trimmed by 3 bases and J by 5 bases, 6 bases remained unmatched. Per germline, CDR1 MDHEN and CDR2 SYDVKM. CDR3 amino acids: CASSLTGHGTEAFF. CDR3 bases: TGTGCCAGCAGTTTGACAGGGCACGGGACTGAAGCTTTCTTT.

V and J are TRBV6-1 and TRBJ2-7; D is perhaps TRBD2 (5 bases). Germline loops: CDR1 MNHNS, CDR2 SASEGT. The CDR3 covers 14 residues. Trimming shortened V by 5 bases and J by 5 bases, and 16 bases separated the two germline ends. This CDR3 reads CASSSGITRNEQYF. In nucleotides, the CDR3 is TGTGCCAGCAGTTCCGGGATTACTCGTAACGAGCAGTACTTC.

This clonotype was counted a few times. The chain links TRBV6-2 or TRBV6-3 to TRBJ2-7; 7 bases match TRBD1. V dropped 6 bases and J dropped 2; count of bases not matched to a gene: 10. The CDR3 sequence is 15 residues long. Germline V gene data show CDR1 as MNHEY and CDR2 as SVGEGT. DNA of the CDR3: TGTGCCAGCAGCCACAACCTTGACAGGGCCTACGAGCAGTACTTC. Its translation is CASSHNLDRAYEQYF.

This chain uses TRBV28 with TRBJ2-4; 8 nucleotides match TRBD1. CDR1 is MDHEN and CDR2 is SYDVKM in the germline V gene. Trimming took 6 bases from V and 9 from J; bases not matched to a gene: 7. This CDR3 contains 13 residues. The CDR3 protein is CASRSGGSAIQYF. CDR3 nucleotide sequence: TGTGCCAGCAGATCAGGGGGCTCGGCCATTCAGTACTTC.

The sample holds a few counts of this clonotype. The J gene is TRBJ2-3, the V gene TRBV7-2; 7 positions match TRBD2. Looked up from germline, CDR1 is SGHTA and CDR2 is FQGNSA. This CDR3 has 16 residues. The junction had 10 bases not matched to a gene; V was cut back by 5 bases and J by 2 bases. CDR3 coding DNA: TGTGCCAGCAGCCCGCTTAACAGCGGGGCCACAGATACGCAGTATTTT. This translates into CASSPLNSGATDTQYF.

This clonotype occurred many times. This sequence joins TRBV21-1 and TRBJ2-6; TRBD2 is the table's D call, not checked against the DNA. TRBV21-1 is a recognized pseudogene. The CDR3 contains 17 residues. CDR3 coding DNA: TGTGCCAGCAGCCCCGAGGTCCCTCGCTCTGGGGCCAACGTCCTGACTTTC. Translated: CASSPEVPRSGANVLTF.